These 32 T cell receptor beta chains originate from one sample sequenced in a study of blood T cell repertoires in COVID-19 (dated by TCRdb to the early 2020s). The method was the immunoSEQ multiplex PCR assay. TCRdb limited this immuneACCESS table to in-frame rearrangements with V and J called. A share of clones is missing; checked studies link under half to unresolved V genes, and the rest is unexplained. Recorded for this sample are 250,000 or so clones; less than 90% of them occurred a single time. Jointly, the top ten make up 5.5% to 8% of the sample. The sample was peripheral blood. These receptors were taken from a man aged 60 to 69 with acute or convalescent COVID-19.

In regard to this clone: This could be a read error, since a much larger clone is one nucleotide away. J is TRBJ1-3 and V is TRBV4-3; D call uncertain. This CDR3 spans 14 amino acids. CDR1 and CDR2 from the germline V gene are LGHNA and YSLEER. V dropped 1 base and J dropped 0 bases, with 4 bases sitting between them. CDR3 region: CASSQGHSGNTIYF. The CDR3 DNA sequence: TGCGCCAGCAGCCAAGGACACTCTGGAAACACCATATATTTT.

This clone appeared once. The chain joins TRBV7-6 to TRBJ2-3, with D possibly TRBD2 on 5 matching bases. The CDR3 is made up of 17 amino acids. The germline V and J ends were trimmed by 1 base and 4 bases, with 18 bases remaining between them. From germline, CDR1 is SGHVS and CDR2 FNYEAQ. CDR3 sequence reads: CASSLGPSGSWSDTQYF. CDR3 coding DNA: TGTGCCAGCAGCTTAGGCCCCAGCGGATCGTGGTCAGATACGCAGTATTTT.

In DNA form, the CDR3 reads TGTGCCAGCAGCGGAGGGACAGGCCACCCCCAAGAGACCCAGTACTTC. Amino acids: CASSGGTGHPQETQYF. The V call is TRBV5-8, the J call TRBJ2-5; 8 nucleotides match TRBD1. The V gene end was trimmed by 4 bases and the J gene end by 1 base; junction bases not matched to a gene: 9. This CDR3 is 16 amino acids long. The germline CDR1 and CDR2 sequences are SGHTS and YDEGEE.

V and J are TRBV28 and TRBJ1-5; D is unresolved. V lost 4 bases and J 9 bases, leaving 10 bases between the germline ends. This CDR3 contains 12 residues. In germline, CDR1 is MDHEN, CDR2 SYDVKM. For the CDR3, the DNA is TGTGCCAGCAGTTCTGAGAGGCGGCCCCAGCATTTT. It encodes CASSSERRPQHF.

V is TRBV30 and J is TRBJ1-1; D unresolved. The germline V gene has CDR1 GTSNPN and CDR2 SVGIG (reference sequence). V lost 1 base and J lost 0, with 6 bases in between. This CDR3 region has 13 residues. The CDR3 here is CAWSGALNTEAFF. CDR3 DNA sequence: TGTGCCTGGAGTGGGGCATTGAACACTGAAGCTTTCTTT.

The V call is TRBV27, the J call TRBJ1-2; D is unresolved. The CDR3 contains 15 residues. Trimming pared 5 bases from V and 0 bases from J, leaving 13 bases between. CDR1 is MNHEY, CDR2 SMNVEV, per germline (reference sequence). CDR3 region: CASSPLGSPNYGYTF. In DNA, the CDR3 is TGTGCCAGCAGTCCACTTGGGAGCCCTAACTATGGCTACACCTTC.

The chain links TRBV5-4 to TRBJ1-4; 10 nucleotides align to TRBD1. V trimming: 4 bases; J trimming: 8 bases; junction bases outside the gene matches: 5. The length of the CDR3 is 14 residues. Germline V gene lookup returns CDR1 SGHNT and CDR2 YYREEE (reference sequence). The CDR3 DNA reads as TGTGCCAGCAGCCTCGGGACAGGGGCCGAAAAACTGTTTTTT. Its protein product is CASSLGTGAEKLFF. The whole variable domain, remainder taken from reference TRBV5-4 and TRBJ1-4, is ETGVTQSPTHLIKTRGQQVTLRCSSQSGHNTVSWYQQALGQGPQFIFQYYREEENGRGNFPPRFSGLQFPNYSSELNVNALELDDSALYLCASSLGTGAEKLFFGSGTQLSVL.

V usage is TRBV4-2 and J usage is TRBJ2-5; perhaps TRBD2 as D (6 bases). Germline V gene data show CDR1 as LGHNA and CDR2 as YNFKEQ. There are 15 residues in the CDR3. The V end lost 5 bases, the J end lost 5 bases, and 18 bases lay between the germline ends. The CDR3 DNA is TGTGCCAGCAGCACCAGGAGGGTTGTCGGGGAGACCCAGTACTTC. The encoded protein is CASSTRRVVGETQYF.

This clone is a singleton in its sample. J is TRBJ2-2 and V is TRBV13, with D possibly being TRBD1 (6 bases). Trimming removed 6 bases at V and 4 bases at J, with 15 bases between. This CDR3 comprises 15 residues. CDR1 and CDR2 from the germline V gene are PRHDT and FYEKMQ (reference sequence). The CDR3 sequence is CASRPTTGRTGELFF. Written as DNA, the CDR3 is TGTGCCAGCAGACCCACAACAGGGCGCACCGGGGAGCTGTTTTTT. Full variable domain (remainder filled in from reference TRBV13 and TRBJ2-2): AAGVIQSPRHLIKEKRETATLKCYPIPRHDTVYWYQQGPGQDPQFLISFYEKMQSDKGSIPDRFSAQQFSDYHSELNMSSLELGDSALYFCASRPTTGRTGELFFGEGSRLTVL.

The DNA for the CDR3 is TGTGCCAGCAGGCTATCGGGGGGTGACAATGAGCAGTTCTTC. Translated: CASRLSGGDNEQFF. The J gene is TRBJ2-1, the V gene TRBV6-1; TRBD2 aligns across 7 bases. From germline, CDR1 is MNHNS and CDR2 SASEGT. The V gene end was trimmed by 6 bases and the J gene end by 5 bases; junction bases not matched to a gene: 7. The CDR3 extends over 14 amino acids.

V and J are TRBV6-5 and TRBJ1-6; tentative D call: TRBD1 (5 bases). CDR1 is MNHEY and CDR2 is SVGAGI in the germline V gene. V was pared by 6 bases and J by 7 bases, with 16 bases between. This CDR3 is 15 amino acids long. This CDR3 is CASRPTDRPNSPLHF. The DNA for the CDR3 is TGTGCCAGCAGACCAACCGACAGACCAAATTCACCCCTCCACTTT.

The chain links TRBV7-9 to TRBJ1-2; TRBD1 aligns across 8 bases. V trimming: 5 bases; J trimming: 8 bases; junction bases outside the gene matches: 4. Germline lookup yields CDR1 SEHNR and CDR2 FQNEAQ (reference sequence). This CDR3 has 12 residues. CDR3 DNA sequence: TGTGCCAGCAGCCTCGACAGGGGAGGCTACACCTTC. It codes for CASSLDRGGYTF.

The chain carries TRBV4-3 and TRBJ1-1; D perhaps matches TRBD1 (5 bases). Trimming removed 3 bases from V and 0 bases from J, with 11 bases in between. Germline V gene lookup returns CDR1 LGHNA and CDR2 YSLEER. This CDR3 is 15 amino acids long. The DNA of the CDR3 is TGCGCCAGCAGCCAGGGAACAGGCCTGAACACTGAAGCTTTCTTT. Translating it yields CASSQGTGLNTEAFF.

The chain combines TRBV29-1 with TRBJ1-1; 8 nucleotides match TRBD1. Germline V gene sequence: CDR1 SQVTM, CDR2 ANQGSEA. This CDR3 has 16 amino acids. Trimming cost V 7 bases and J 0 bases; bases outside gene matches: 13. CDR3 nucleotides: TGCAGCGCCAGGAGGGCCACAGGGGGGGTGAACACTGAAGCTTTCTTT. The encoded protein is CSARRATGGVNTEAFF.

V and J are TRBV29-1 and TRBJ2-3; TRBD2 matches at 10 bases. The germline V gene encodes CDR1 SQVTM and CDR2 ANQGSEA. The V segment lost 3 bases and the J segment 0 bases; nucleotides outside the gene matches: 9. The CDR3 length is 17 residues. CDR3 nucleotide sequence: TGCAGCGTTGAGGGGCCGGCTAGCGGGAGAAGCACAGATACGCAGTATTTT. Translated, it gives CSVEGPASGRSTDTQYF.

The chain couples TRBV7-8 to TRBJ1-1; possible D gene TRBD1, 6 bases. V was clipped by 5 bases and J by 7 bases, with 11 bases between them. This CDR3 is 12 amino acids long. Germline CDR1 reads SGHVS; CDR2 reads FQNEAQ. The CDR3 is CASSPQGIEAFF. The CDR3 coding sequence is TGTGCCAGCAGCCCCCAGGGGATTGAAGCTTTCTTT.

This chain uses TRBV30 with TRBJ1-5, with D possibly TRBD1 on 6 matching bases. CDR3 length: 15 amino acids. Per the germline V gene, CDR1 is GTSNPN and CDR2 is SVGIG (reference sequence). V was pared by 1 base and J by 4 bases, with 14 bases between. The CDR3 sequence is CAWSAGSGVNQPQHF. CDR3 DNA: TGTGCCTGGAGTGCCGGTTCAGGGGTTAATCAGCCCCAGCATTTT.

This chain connects TRBV25-1 to TRBJ2-3; 12 bases are a match to TRBD1. The J segment lost 6 bases and the V segment lost 7 bases, leaving 2 bases of the junction unmatched. CDR1 and CDR2 from the germline V gene are MGHDK and SYGVNS. The CDR3 sequence is 13 residues long. CDR3 nucleotide sequence: TGTGCCAGCACGGGACAGGGGGCGGATACGCAGTATTTT. This encodes CASTGQGADTQYF.

This clone has a handful of counts. Here the CDR3 reads CATSRERGSGANVLTF. The CDR3 DNA reads as TGTGCCACCAGCAGAGAGAGGGGGTCTGGGGCCAACGTCCTGACTTTC. The chain recombines TRBV15 with TRBJ2-6; perhaps TRBD1 as D (6 bases). Per germline, CDR1 LNHNV and CDR2 YYDKDF (reference sequence). This CDR3 is 16 amino acids long. V lost 0 bases, J lost 1 base, and 7 bases lay in between.

The genes are TRBV13 and TRBJ1-4, with D possibly matching TRBD1 (6 bases). The CDR3 is made up of 16 amino acids. CDR1 and CDR2 (germline): PRHDT, FYEKMQ (reference sequence). Trimming shortened V by 2 bases and J by 3 bases, and 13 bases separated the two germline ends. CDR3 DNA sequence: TGTGCCAGCAGCTTAAAACAGGGTGTTTCTAATGAAAAACTGTTTTTT. Translating gives CASSLKQGVSNEKLFF.

The V and J genes are TRBV5-1 and TRBJ1-6, with a weak D call TRBD1 (5 bases). Germline values: CDR1 SGHRS, CDR2 YFSETQ. V lost 1 base to trimming and J lost 7 bases, with 18 bases between them. This CDR3 contains 17 residues. The CDR3 loop is CASSLTGQGENNSPLHF. CDR3 sequence (DNA): TGCGCCAGCAGCTTGACTGGCCAGGGCGAGAACAATTCACCCCTCCACTTT. The variable domain in full, completed from reference TRBV5-1 and TRBJ1-6, reads KAGVTQTPRYLIKTRGQQVTLSCSPISGHRSVSWYQQTPGQGLQFLFEYFSETQRNKGNFPGRFSGRQFSNSRSEMNVSTLELGDSALYLCASSLTGQGENNSPLHFGNGTRLTVT.

The CDR3 spells CASSSQGSGNTIYF. DNA for the CDR3: TGTGCCAGCAGTTCGCAGGGATCTGGAAACACCATATATTTT. J is TRBJ1-3 and V is TRBV27; tentative D call: TRBD1 (5 bases). Looked up from germline, CDR1 is MNHEY and CDR2 is SMNVEV (reference sequence). This CDR3 contains 14 residues. V lost 4 bases and J lost 1, with 8 bases in between.

This sequence joins TRBV10-3 and TRBJ2-7, with TRBD2 matching 11 bases. Germline CDR1 is ENHRY and CDR2 is SYGVKD. After removal of 6 bases from V and 1 base from J, the junction contained 2 bases not matched to a gene. The CDR3 has 14 residues. CDR3 sequence reads: CAIRASGGSYEQYF. The CDR3 DNA reads TGTGCCATCAGAGCTAGCGGGGGGTCCTACGAGCAGTACTTC.

The chain has TRBV18 and TRBJ1-3; TRBD1 agrees at 8 bases. Trimming removed 3 bases from V and 8 bases from J; junction bases left unmatched: 9. This CDR3 spans 15 amino acids. Germline loops: CDR1 KGHSH, CDR2 LQKENI. The CDR3 protein is CASSPRTGQVYTIYF. CDR3 in DNA: TGTGCCAGCTCACCCCGGACAGGGCAGGTTTACACCATATATTTT.

This chain links TRBV3-1 (or the pseudogene TRBV3-2) with TRBJ2-7; 7 nucleotides agree with TRBD2. Germline assignment: CDR1 LGHDT and CDR2 YNNKEL (reference sequence). The trim removed 1 base at V and 2 bases at J, leaving 11 bases unmatched. CDR3 size: 17 residues. CDR3 DNA sequence: TGTGCCAGCAGCCAAGGAGGGGTCGGGAGGCCACCCTACGAGCAGTACTTC. Translation: CASSQGGVGRPPYEQYF.

This chain links TRBV28 with TRBJ2-5; TRBD2 matches at 8 bases. J gave up 2 bases and V 5 bases, and 10 bases lay outside the gene matches. The CDR3 has 16 amino acids. In germline, CDR1 is MDHEN, CDR2 SYDVKM. CDR3 in amino acids: CASSRPGLEYQETQYF. CDR3 nucleotides: TGTGCCAGCAGTAGGCCGGGACTAGAGTATCAAGAGACCCAGTACTTC.

The CDR3 DNA is TGCAGTGCTAGTGGGCTAGCGGGATTGAACACCGGGGAGCTGTTTTTT. Translating gives CSASGLAGLNTGELFF. The rearrangement joins TRBV20-1 to TRBJ2-2; 9 bases are a match to TRBD2. Germline V gene data show CDR1 as DFQATT and CDR2 as SNEGSKA (reference sequence). After removal of 3 bases from V and 1 base from J, the junction contained 6 bases not matched to a gene. This CDR3 spans 16 amino acids.

This rearrangement joins TRBV7-3 to TRBJ1-1; 9 nucleotides line up with TRBD1. The CDR3 totals 14 residues. V gave up 7 bases and J gave up 0 bases; unmatched junction bases: 3. The germline gives CDR1 SGHTA, CDR2 FQGTGA. CDR3 residues: CASTTGGLNTEAFF. DNA for the CDR3: TGTGCCAGCACGACAGGGGGATTGAACACTGAAGCTTTCTTT.

The V call is TRBV6-5, the J call TRBJ2-7; 9 nucleotides agree with TRBD2. V dropped 2 bases and J dropped 6; count of bases not matched to a gene: 5. CDR1 is MNHEY and CDR2 is SVGAGI in the germline V gene. The CDR3 sequence is 14 residues long. The CDR3 DNA reads as TGTGCCAGCAGTTACGGCGGGAGGGAGGGCGAGCAGTACTTC. Amino acid sequence: CASSYGGREGEQYF.

The rearrangement links TRBV11-3 to TRBJ2-1, with 9 bases lining up with TRBD2. Germline V gene data show CDR1 as SGHNT and CDR2 as YENEEA. This CDR3 comprises 14 residues. Germline trimming cut 3 bases from V and 8 bases from J; bases unmatched to any gene: 5. This CDR3 reads CASSFSGRAHEQFF. DNA for the CDR3: TGTGCCAGCAGCTTTAGCGGGAGAGCACATGAGCAGTTCTTC.

The V gene is TRBV7-2, the J gene TRBJ2-7; a weak D match, TRBD2 (6 bases). Trimming took 5 bases from V and 9 from J, leaving 20 bases between them. Germline values: CDR1 SGHTA, CDR2 FQGNSA. The length of the CDR3 is 14 residues. CDR3: CASSLRGVSARQYF. CDR3 sequence (DNA): TGTGCCAGCAGCCTTCGCGGGGTCTCGGCTCGGCAGTACTTC.

The chain links TRBV12-5 to TRBJ2-7, with a possible D match to TRBD1 (6 bases). Looked up from germline, CDR1 is LGHNT and CDR2 is FRNRAP. The length of the CDR3 is 17 residues. V lost 5 bases, J lost 5 bases, and 25 bases lay in between. CDR3 coding DNA: TGTGCTAGTGGTCTCCCGGCCCGTTTGCAGGGGATCCACGAGCAGTACTTC. This translates into CASGLPARLQGIHEQYF.